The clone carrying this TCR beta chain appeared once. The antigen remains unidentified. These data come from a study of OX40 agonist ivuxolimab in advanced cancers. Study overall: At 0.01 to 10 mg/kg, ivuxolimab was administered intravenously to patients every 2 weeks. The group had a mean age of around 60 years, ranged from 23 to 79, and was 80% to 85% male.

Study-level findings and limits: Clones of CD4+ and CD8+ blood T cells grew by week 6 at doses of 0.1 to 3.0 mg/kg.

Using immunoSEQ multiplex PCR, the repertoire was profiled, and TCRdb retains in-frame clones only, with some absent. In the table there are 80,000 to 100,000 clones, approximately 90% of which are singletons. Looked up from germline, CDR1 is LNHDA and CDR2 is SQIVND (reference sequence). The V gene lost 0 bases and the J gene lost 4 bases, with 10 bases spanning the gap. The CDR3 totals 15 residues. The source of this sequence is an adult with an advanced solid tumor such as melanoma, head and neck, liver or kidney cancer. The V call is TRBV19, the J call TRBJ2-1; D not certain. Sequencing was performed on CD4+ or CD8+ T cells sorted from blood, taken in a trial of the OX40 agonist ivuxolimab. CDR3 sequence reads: CASSIDPARYNEQFF. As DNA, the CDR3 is TGTGCCAGTAGTATAGATCCCGCCCGGTACAATGAGCAGTTCTTC. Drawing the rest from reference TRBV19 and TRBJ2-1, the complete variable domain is DGGITQSPKYLFRKEGQNVTLSCEQNLNHDAMYWYRQDPGQGLRLIYYSQIVNDFQKGDIAEGYSVSREKKESFPLTVTSAQKNPTAFYLCASSIDPARYNEQFFGPGTRLTVL.